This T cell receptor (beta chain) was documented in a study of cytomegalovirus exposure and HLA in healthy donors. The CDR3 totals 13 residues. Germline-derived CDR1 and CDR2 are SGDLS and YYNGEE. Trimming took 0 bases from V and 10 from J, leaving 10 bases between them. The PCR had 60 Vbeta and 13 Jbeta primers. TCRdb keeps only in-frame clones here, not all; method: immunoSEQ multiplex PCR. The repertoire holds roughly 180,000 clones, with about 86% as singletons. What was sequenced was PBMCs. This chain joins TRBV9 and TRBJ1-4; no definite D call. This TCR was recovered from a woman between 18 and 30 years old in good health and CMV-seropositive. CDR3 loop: CASSVAREGKLFF. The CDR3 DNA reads TGTGCCAGCAGCGTAGCACGGGAGGGAAAACTGTTTTTT.